This T cell receptor (beta chain) is drawn from a study of early T cells in non-severe SARS-CoV-2 infection. Individual cDNA molecules received unique molecular identifiers during library preparation. TCRdb used MiXCR to reprocess the 5' RACE reads, holding one entry per CDR3 protein. The sample includes about 58,000 distinct CDR3 sequences, approximately 13% of them seen just once. This CDR3 is built from 16 residues. V shed 6 bases and J shed 4 bases, with 22 bases lying between them. Germline V gene data show CDR1 as PRHDT and CDR2 as FYEKMQ (reference sequence). This clonotype has a handful of counts.

The receptor comes from an adult who was a healthcare worker with PCR-confirmed SARS-CoV-2 infection or an uninfected control (not recorded which). The rearrangement joins TRBV13 to TRBJ2-7; possible D gene TRBD2, 7 bases. The sample was whole blood. Here the CDR3 reads CASRARGDTTRYEQYF. CDR3 bases: TGTGCCAGCAGGGCCCGGGGGGACACCACCCGTTACGAGCAGTACTTC.